These 18 T cell receptor beta chains originate from one sample sequenced in a study of blood T cells in healthy people across ages. The second PCR ran roughly 7 to 12 cycles with a sample-barcoded 5' primer and J-beta primers. TCRdb used MiXCR to reprocess the 5' RACE reads, holding one entry per CDR3 protein. This sample has around 1.7 million distinct CDR3 sequences, with under 30% found just once. Sequenced material: blood. The receptors shown here come from a woman in her 30s in good health.

The rearrangement links TRBV20-1 to TRBJ2-3, with D unclear. The germline CDR1 and CDR2 sequences are DFQATT and SNEGSKA (reference sequence). The CDR3 has 13 residues. Trimming took off 6 bases at V and 0 bases at J, with 10 bases between the two ends. The CDR3 sequence: CSATLPSTDTQYF. CDR3 DNA sequence: TGCAGTGCCACTTTACCAAGCACAGATACGCAGTATTTT.

There are a few counts of this clonotype. The V call is TRBV6-5, the J call TRBJ1-2; D perhaps matches TRBD1 (5 bases). Germline V gene sequence: CDR1 MNHEY, CDR2 SVGAGI. V was pared by 6 bases and J by 7 bases, with 18 bases between. The CDR3 is 14 residues long. CDR3 nucleotide sequence: TGTGCCAGCAGCGCCACGCCAGGGACGCGTGGCTACACCTTC. This codes for CASSATPGTRGYTF.

The chain links TRBV12-3 or TRBV12-4 to TRBJ1-5; D remains unclear. Trimming took 7 bases from V and 4 from J, leaving 11 bases between them. The CDR3 is 13 residues long. The CDR3 sequence is CASTISGNQPQHF. CDR3 nucleotide sequence: TGTGCCAGCACCATTTCGGGTAATCAGCCCCAGCATTTT.

This clonotype was seen at least ten times. The chain recombines TRBV29-1 with TRBJ2-5, with D uncertain. The CDR3 length is 14 residues. Trimming took 2 bases from V and 5 from J, leaving 15 bases between them. Germline V gene data show CDR1 as SQVTM and CDR2 as ANQGSEA. CDR3 protein: CSVELPKARETQYF. The CDR3 DNA sequence: TGCAGCGTTGAACTTCCCAAGGCCAGGGAGACCCAGTACTTC.

Notes on this clonotype: An end of the junction does not agree with germline; a read error may underlie this. V and J are TRBV7-2 and TRBJ2-5; 10 bases are a match to TRBD1. This CDR3 is 16 amino acids long. Germline assignment: CDR1 SGHTA and CDR2 FQGNSA. CDR3 sequence (DNA): TGTGCCGGCAGCACTCGAACGGGACAGGGGAAGGAGACCCAGTACTTC. Its protein is CAGSTRTGQGKETQYF. The variable domain in full, completed from reference TRBV7-2 and TRBJ2-5, reads GAGVSQSPSNKVTEKGKDVELRCDPISGHTALYWYRQSLGQGLEFLIYFQGNSAPDKSGLPSDRFSAERTGGSVSTLTIQRTQQEDSAVYLCAGSTRTGQGKETQYFGPGTRLLVL.

The chain has TRBV12-5 and TRBJ2-7; 11 nucleotides match TRBD1. The J call is doubtful: the DNA matches TRBJ2-5 better. Per germline, CDR1 LGHNT and CDR2 FRNRAP. The CDR3 spans 16 residues. The DNA for the CDR3 is TGTGCTAGTGGTGCGGGACAGGGGGATCGTGAAGAGACCCAGTACTTC. Protein sequence: CASGAGQGDREETQYF.

There are a few counts of this clonotype. The gene calls are TRBV30 and TRBJ1-2, with a possible D match to TRBD1 (5 bases). The CDR3 totals 15 residues. V lost 4 bases, J lost 8 bases, and 23 bases lay in between. The germline V gene encodes CDR1 GTSNPN and CDR2 SVGIG (reference sequence). This chain's CDR3 is CAWIVNRRNYGGYTF. CDR3 DNA sequence: TGTGCCTGGATAGTTAACAGGCGCAATTACGGCGGCTACACCTTC.

This clonotype was seen repeatedly, ten times or more. A junction end diverges from the germline sequence, so it may reflect a read error. The chain combines TRBV5-1 with TRBJ2-5; 7 bases line up with TRBD2. The CDR3 loop spans 13 amino acids. The germline gives CDR1 SGHRS, CDR2 YFSETQ. CDR3 nucleotide sequence: TGTGCCAGCAGCTCCGGGGGGTTGGAGACCCAGTACTTC. Its translation is CASSSGGLETQYF. The variable domain in full, completed from reference TRBV5-1 and TRBJ2-5, reads KAGVTQTPRYLIKTRGQQVTLSCSPISGHRSVSWYQQTPGQGLQFLFEYFSETQRNKGNFPGRFSGRQFSNSRSEMNVSTLELGDSALYLCASSSGGLETQYFGPGTRLLVL.

The rearrangement joins TRBV5-1 to TRBJ2-5; D ambiguous. The CDR3 totals 15 residues. The ends were cut back, 0 bases at V and 1 base at J, with 10 bases in the middle. From germline, CDR1 is SGHRS and CDR2 YFSETQ. CDR3 in amino acids: CASSLAANTQETQYF. CDR3 sequence (DNA): TGCGCCAGCAGCTTGGCGGCTAACACCCAAGAGACCCAGTACTTC.

This clonotype has only a few counts. The chain carries TRBV12-3 or TRBV12-4 and TRBJ2-3, with a weak D call TRBD2 (5 bases). CDR3 size: 16 residues. With 4 bases removed from V and 3 bases from J, the gap between germline ends came to 17 bases. CDR3 sequence reads: CASSSMIGLQTDTQYF. CDR3 DNA sequence: TGTGCCAGCAGTTCCATGATCGGACTGCAAACAGATACGCAGTATTTT.

This clonotype has a handful of counts. The chain links TRBV9 to TRBJ1-1; no firm D call. Trimming shortened V by 2 bases and J by 1 base, and 12 bases separated the two germline ends. CDR3 length: 15 residues. Per the germline V gene, CDR1 is SGDLS and CDR2 is YYNGEE. This CDR3 is CASSVMTNSNTEAFF. The CDR3 region has the DNA TGTGCCAGCAGCGTGATGACTAACTCGAACACTGAAGCTTTCTTT.

There are many counts of this clonotype. The chain couples TRBV7-9 to TRBJ2-1, with TRBD2 matching 8 bases. Losses at the gene ends were 1 base for V and 6 bases for J; bases not matched to a gene: 5. Germline assignment: CDR1 SEHNR and CDR2 FQNEAQ (reference sequence). The CDR3 has 15 residues. The chain's CDR3 is CASSLGSGGSNEQFF. The DNA of the CDR3 is TGTGCCAGCAGCTTAGGCAGCGGGGGCTCCAATGAGCAGTTCTTC.

The chain uses TRBV15 and TRBJ1-1, with D unclear. This CDR3 is 15 amino acids long. The V end was cut by 3 bases, the J end by 4 bases, with 15 bases between. From germline, CDR1 is LNHNV and CDR2 YYDKDF (reference sequence). CDR3: CATSRERAMGTEAFF. For the CDR3, the DNA is TGTGCCACCAGCAGGGAGCGGGCGATGGGCACTGAAGCTTTCTTT.

This clonotype appeared once. A junction end diverges from the germline sequence, so it may reflect a read error. The V call is TRBV7-9, the J call TRBJ2-1; D perhaps matches TRBD2 (7 bases). The CDR3 sequence is 14 residues long. CDR1 and CDR2 from the germline V gene are SEHNR and FQNEAQ (reference sequence). This CDR3 is CAGRGAGVYNEQFF. For the CDR3, the DNA is TGTGCCGGCAGGGGTGCGGGAGTATACAATGAGCAGTTCTTC.

The J gene is TRBJ2-1, the V gene TRBV5-5; no clear D. The germline CDR1 and CDR2 sequences are SGHKS and YYEKEE (reference sequence). Trimming shortened V by 3 bases and J by 4 bases, and 14 bases separated the two germline ends. The CDR3 runs to 15 residues. Here the CDR3 reads CASSSQKNAYNEQFF. CDR3 nucleotides: TGTGCCAGCAGCTCCCAAAAGAACGCATACAATGAGCAGTTCTTC.

This clonotype came up a few times. V is TRBV7-8 and J is TRBJ2-1; TRBD2 agrees at 11 bases. The ends lost 1 base at V and 3 bases at J; junction bases unmatched: 5. CDR3 length equals 17 residues. Germline CDR1 and CDR2: SGHVS and FQNEAQ. The CDR3: CASSLEVAGGDYNEQFF. Written as DNA, the CDR3 is TGTGCCAGCAGCTTAGAGGTAGCGGGAGGGGACTACAATGAGCAGTTCTTC.

The gene calls are TRBV28 and TRBJ2-7, with D perhaps TRBD1 (6 bases). Between the trimmed V and J ends, which lost 2 bases and 2 bases, there was a span of 13 bases. This CDR3 comprises 15 residues. The germline V gene has CDR1 MDHEN and CDR2 SYDVKM. CDR3 sequence: CASSLTLGTTYEQYF. The CDR3 DNA sequence: TGTGCCAGCAGTTTAACCCTCGGGACAACCTACGAGCAGTACTTC.

The CDR3 loop reads CASRTTGGVRDNEQFF. The DNA of the CDR3 is TGTGCCAGCAGAACCACAGGGGGCGTTAGGGACAATGAGCAGTTCTTC. The chain carries TRBV12-3 or TRBV12-4 and TRBJ2-1; 9 positions agree with TRBD1. The CDR3 has 16 amino acids. Germline trimming cut 6 bases from V and 5 bases from J; bases unmatched to any gene: 11.